This TCR beta chain is from a study of spatial heterogeneity in lung cancer. Study as a whole: Within raw reads, each unique TCR and UMI combination appeared on average more than ten times.

Each CDR3 protein gets one entry after TCRdb re-called the 5' RACE reads with MiXCR. The sample shows tens of thousands of distinct CDR3 sequences, roughly 12% of them seen only once. The CDR3 length is 15 residues. Germline lookup yields CDR1 MNHNY and CDR2 SVGAGI (reference sequence). V shed 7 bases, J shed 1 base, and the junction held 6 bases outside the gene matches. Study results and limitations: Follow-up blood showed ubiquitous expanded tumor TCRs less than blood at resection did.

Time point of the sample: sample taken at primary tumor resection. TCRs were sequenced from unsorted whole RNA of tumor, nontumor lung or PBMC. Donors were 55 to 75 untreated early-stage non-small cell lung cancer patients. On this clonotype itself: Its target is unknown.

This receptor was taken from a male donor with early-stage non-small cell lung cancer. The starting material was PBMCs, obtained at surgery. The V and J genes are TRBV6-6 and TRBJ2-4; 8 nucleotides line up with TRBD1. CDR3 nucleotides: TGTGCCAGCAAGGACCGGGACAGGGCCAAAAACATTCAGTACTTC. It encodes CASKDRDRAKNIQYF.